The 20 T cell receptor beta chains below were found in one sample sequenced in a study of blood T cells in healthy people across ages. A second PCR, run for roughly 7 to 12 cycles, used a sample-barcoded 5' primer plus a J-beta primer mix. TCRdb re-analysed the 5' RACE reads in MiXCR, keeping a single row per CDR3 protein. The sample consists of around 580,000 distinct CDR3 sequences, 40% to 55% of them appearing once. Sample: blood. These receptors all come from a man older than 75 in good health.

The V call is TRBV24-1, the J call TRBJ2-1; 10 bases agree with TRBD2. Germline CDR1 reads KGHDR; CDR2 reads SFDVKD. The V and J ends lost 5 bases and 0 bases, in that order; junction bases with no gene match: 12. The CDR3 is made up of 19 amino acids. This chain's CDR3 is CATSAKLAGAPRSYNEQFF. For the CDR3, the DNA is TGTGCCACCAGTGCGAAGCTAGCGGGAGCCCCCCGCTCCTACAATGAGCAGTTCTTC.

J is TRBJ2-5 and V is TRBV7-2; 7 nucleotides line up with TRBD2. Germline loops: CDR1 SGHTA, CDR2 FQGNSA. This CDR3 region has 16 residues. V lost 3 bases and J lost 3; bases outside the gene matches: 10. CDR3 nucleotide sequence: TGTGCCAGCAGCTTGAGGATCGGAGCGGGAAAAGAGACCCAGTACTTC. Its protein product is CASSLRIGAGKETQYF.

This chain connects TRBV7-2 to TRBJ2-6, with D tentatively TRBD1 or TRBD2 (5 bases each). V was clipped by 1 base and J by 12 bases, with 13 bases between them. The V gene's germline CDR1 is SGHTA and CDR2 FQGNSA. This CDR3 region has 14 residues. DNA for the CDR3: TGTGCCAGCAGCTTAGTAGGGGACCCAGCCGTCCTGACTTTC. It translates to CASSLVGDPAVLTF.

This chain links TRBV20-1 with TRBJ2-1; TRBD2 agrees at 12 bases. This CDR3 region has 15 residues. The junction had 11 bases not matched to a gene; V was cut back by 6 bases and J by 8 bases. Per germline, CDR1 DFQATT and CDR2 SNEGSKA (reference sequence). CDR3 sequence reads: CSAAQLAGGPYEQFF. The CDR3 DNA sequence: TGCAGTGCCGCCCAGCTAGCGGGAGGGCCCTATGAGCAGTTCTTC.

This clonotype has more than one count but fewer than ten. The chain couples TRBV20-1 to TRBJ2-1; 7 bases align to TRBD1. V lost 6 bases and J lost 0; bases outside the gene matches: 11. Germline V gene lookup returns CDR1 DFQATT and CDR2 SNEGSKA (reference sequence). The CDR3 totals 16 residues. CDR3 in DNA: TGCAGTGCCGCCCCCAGTGACAGGGCCTCCTACAATGAGCAGTTCTTC. Translation gives CSAAPSDRASYNEQFF.

There are a few counts of this clonotype. This chain joins TRBV4-3 and TRBJ2-1; D ambiguous. The V end was cut by 2 bases, the J end by 4 bases, with 9 bases between. The V gene's germline CDR1 is LGHNA and CDR2 YSLEER. CDR3 length: 14 residues. The CDR3 is CASSQPGSYNEQFF. As DNA, the CDR3 is TGCGCCAGCAGCCAACCCGGAAGTTACAATGAGCAGTTCTTC.

The chain couples TRBV2 to TRBJ2-7; 9 nucleotides agree with TRBD1. The germline gives CDR1 SNHLY, CDR2 FYNNEI. J lost 7 bases, V lost 7 bases, and 14 bases had no gene match. The CDR3 has 15 amino acids. CDR3 amino acids: CASIRPGQGSLEQYF. CDR3 nucleotides: TGTGCCAGCATCAGACCGGGACAGGGAAGTTTGGAGCAGTACTTC.

This clonotype was recorded a few times. The V gene is TRBV9, the J gene TRBJ2-1; 11 positions match TRBD2. Losses at the gene ends were 4 bases for V and 12 bases for J; bases not matched to a gene: 21. This CDR3 comprises 18 residues. CDR1 SGDLS and CDR2 YYNGEE come from the germline V gene. In DNA, the CDR3 is TGTGCCAGCAGCCCCAGCGGGATTAGCGGGAGGGGCCCCTTCTCGCAGTTCTTC. Translated: CASSPSGISGRGPFSQFF.

This clonotype was observed at least ten times. The V gene is TRBV6-6, the J gene TRBJ2-7; D gene uncertain. V was trimmed by 5 bases and J by 2 bases, leaving 4 bases between them. The CDR3 runs to 11 residues. Germline values: CDR1 MNHNY, CDR2 SVGAGI (reference sequence). This CDR3 reads CASSDPYEQYF. The CDR3 bases are TGTGCCAGCAGTGACCCCTACGAGCAGTACTTC.

This chain uses TRBV4-2 with TRBJ2-7; tentative D call: TRBD2 (5 bases). This CDR3 has 15 residues. V shed 0 bases and J shed 2 bases, with 11 bases lying between them. The V gene's germline CDR1 is LGHNA and CDR2 YNFKEQ. The CDR3: CASSQDRQRPYEQYF. CDR3 nucleotides: TGTGCCAGCAGCCAAGACCGGCAGCGGCCCTACGAGCAGTACTTC.

This chain joins TRBV6-1 and TRBJ2-6; D not certain. The V gene's germline CDR1 is MNHNS and CDR2 SASEGT. This CDR3 contains 17 residues. V was shortened by 6 bases and J by 0 bases, with 15 bases between the two germline ends. CDR3 sequence: CASSLSTLSSGANVLTF. Written as DNA, the CDR3 is TGTGCCAGCAGCTTGTCAACCCTGTCCTCTGGGGCCAACGTCCTGACTTTC.

In this sample, this clonotype turned up many times. The rearrangement links TRBV3-1 to TRBJ2-7; D is unresolved. This CDR3 spans 12 amino acids. Trimming took off 3 bases at V and 5 bases at J, with 8 bases between the two ends. The germline V gene encodes CDR1 LGHDT and CDR2 YNNKEL (reference sequence). CDR3 loop: CASSQSRNEQYF. CDR3 nucleotide sequence: TGTGCCAGCAGCCAGAGCCGTAACGAGCAGTACTTC.

The CDR3 DNA reads as TGTGCCAGCAGCTTAGGATGGGCAGGGGGAGTGTGGGAGCAGTACTTC. Amino acids: CASSLGWAGGVWEQYF. The rearrangement links TRBV11-2 to TRBJ2-7, with 7 bases identical to TRBD1. Trimming at V came to 1 base and at J to 7 bases, leaving 13 bases not matched to a gene. Germline V CDR1 and CDR2: SGHAT, FQNNGV. This CDR3 is built from 16 residues.

Comments on this clonotype: This could be a read error, since a much larger clone is one nucleotide away. This chain uses TRBV6-6 with TRBJ2-7; possibly TRBD1 for D (5 bases). The CDR3 covers 12 residues. Germline loops: CDR1 MNHNY, CDR2 SVGAGI (reference sequence). The CDR3 loop reads CAGSQTAYEQYF. CDR3 DNA sequence: TGTGCCGGCAGTCAGACAGCCTACGAGCAGTACTTC.

This clonotype turned up a few times. The V and J genes are TRBV6-6 and TRBJ2-4; TRBD2 matches 10 bases. The J call may be in error: the DNA end matches TRBJ2-7 better. Germline V gene lookup returns CDR1 MNHNY and CDR2 SVGAGI (reference sequence). The CDR3 is 15 amino acids. The CDR3 here is CASSYAASGSLEQYF. The CDR3 DNA reads TGTGCCAGCAGTTACGCGGCTAGCGGGAGTCTCGAGCAGTACTTC.

The chain combines TRBV27 with TRBJ2-3; 9 nucleotides agree with TRBD2. The CDR3 covers 17 residues. The germline V gene has CDR1 MNHEY and CDR2 SMNVEV (reference sequence). Trimming at V came to 2 bases and at J to 0 bases, leaving 6 bases not matched to a gene. Written as DNA, the CDR3 is TGTGCCAGCAGTTTAAGGGCTAGCGGGACCAGCACAGATACGCAGTATTTT. It yields the protein CASSLRASGTSTDTQYF.

The chain links TRBV4-3 to TRBJ1-1, with unresolved D. The germline V and J ends were trimmed by 1 base and 8 bases, with 11 bases remaining between them. This CDR3 contains 13 residues. Per the germline V gene, CDR1 is LGHNA and CDR2 is YSLEER. CDR3 amino acids: CASSQAGRDEAFF. CDR3 nucleotide sequence: TGCGCCAGCAGCCAAGCCGGGAGAGACGAAGCTTTCTTT.

A few counts support this clonotype. The chain uses TRBV15 and TRBJ2-3; no clear D. The germline V gene has CDR1 LNHNV and CDR2 YYDKDF (reference sequence). The CDR3 consists of 14 residues. Trimming stripped 1 base from V and 0 bases from J, with 5 bases between. The CDR3 is CATSRAGSTDTQYF. CDR3 DNA sequence: TGTGCCACCAGCAGAGCGGGCAGCACAGATACGCAGTATTTT.

CDR3 DNA sequence: TGCAGTGCTAGTGGCCTAGCGGTTCGGAATGAGCAGTTCTTC. Translated, it gives CSASGLAVRNEQFF. V gene TRBV20-1 combines with J gene TRBJ2-1; 7 nucleotides line up with TRBD2. Germline CDR1 DFQATT, CDR2 SNEGSKA (reference sequence). Trimming at V came to 3 bases and at J to 7 bases, leaving 9 bases not matched to a gene. CDR3 size: 14 residues.

In its sample, this clonotype was seen a few times. This sequence joins TRBV30 and TRBJ2-5; 8 bases fit TRBD1. Germline CDR1 and CDR2: GTSNPN and SVGIG (reference sequence). CDR3 length: 13 amino acids. J lost 4 bases, V lost 1 base, and 2 bases had no gene match. The CDR3 region is CAWSADRGETQYF. CDR3 DNA: TGTGCCTGGAGTGCTGACAGGGGAGAGACCCAGTACTTC.